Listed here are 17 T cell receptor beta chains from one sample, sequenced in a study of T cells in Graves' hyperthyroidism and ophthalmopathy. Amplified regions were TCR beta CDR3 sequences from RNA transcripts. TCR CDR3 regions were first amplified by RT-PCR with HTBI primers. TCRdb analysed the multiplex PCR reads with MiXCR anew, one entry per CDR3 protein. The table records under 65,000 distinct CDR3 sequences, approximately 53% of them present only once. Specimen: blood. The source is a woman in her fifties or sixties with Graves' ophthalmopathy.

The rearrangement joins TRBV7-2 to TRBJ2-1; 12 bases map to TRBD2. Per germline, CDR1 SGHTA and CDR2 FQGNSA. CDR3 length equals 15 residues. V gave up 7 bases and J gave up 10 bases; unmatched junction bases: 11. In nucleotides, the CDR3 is TGTGCCAGCAACATAGGACTAGCGGGAACGGAGGAGCAGTTCTTC. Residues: CASNIGLAGTEEQFF.

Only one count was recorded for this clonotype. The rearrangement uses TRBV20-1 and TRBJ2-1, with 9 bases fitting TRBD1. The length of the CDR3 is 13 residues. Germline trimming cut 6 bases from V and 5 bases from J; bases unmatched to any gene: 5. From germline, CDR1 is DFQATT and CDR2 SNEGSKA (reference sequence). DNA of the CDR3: TGCAGTGCCCCGGACAGGGGCCACAATGAGCAGTTCTTC. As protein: CSAPDRGHNEQFF.

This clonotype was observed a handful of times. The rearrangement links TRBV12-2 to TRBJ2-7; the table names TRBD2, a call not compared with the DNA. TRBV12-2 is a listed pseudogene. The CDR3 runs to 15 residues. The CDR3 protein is CASRFDGTNGYEQYF. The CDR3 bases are TGTGCAAGTCGCTTTGACGGGACTAATGGCTACGAGCAGTACTTC.

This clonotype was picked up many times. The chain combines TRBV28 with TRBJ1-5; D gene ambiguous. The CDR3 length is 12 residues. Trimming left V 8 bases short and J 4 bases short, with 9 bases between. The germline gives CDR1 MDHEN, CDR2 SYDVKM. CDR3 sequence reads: CASGRLNQPQHF. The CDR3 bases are TGTGCCAGCGGTCGGTTGAATCAGCCCCAGCATTTT.

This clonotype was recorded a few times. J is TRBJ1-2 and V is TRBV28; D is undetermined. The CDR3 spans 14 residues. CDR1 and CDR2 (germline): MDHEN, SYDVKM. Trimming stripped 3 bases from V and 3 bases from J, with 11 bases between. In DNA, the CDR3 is TGTGCCAGCAGTTTTTACGGTGGGGACTATGGCTACACCTTC. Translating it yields CASSFYGGDYGYTF.

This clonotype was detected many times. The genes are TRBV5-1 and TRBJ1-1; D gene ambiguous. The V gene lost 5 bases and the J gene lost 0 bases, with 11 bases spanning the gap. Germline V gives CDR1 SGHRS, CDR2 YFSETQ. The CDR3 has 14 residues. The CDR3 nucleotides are TGCGCCAGCAGTAGCGTCTTACTGAACACTGAAGCTTTCTTT. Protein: CASSSVLLNTEAFF.

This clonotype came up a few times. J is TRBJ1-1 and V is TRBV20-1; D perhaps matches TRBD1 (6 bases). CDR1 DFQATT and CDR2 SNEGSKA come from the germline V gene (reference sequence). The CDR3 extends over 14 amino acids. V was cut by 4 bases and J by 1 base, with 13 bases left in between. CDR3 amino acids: CSAKGRGANTEAFF. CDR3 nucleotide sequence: TGCAGTGCTAAGGGGCGGGGGGCGAACACTGAAGCTTTCTTT.

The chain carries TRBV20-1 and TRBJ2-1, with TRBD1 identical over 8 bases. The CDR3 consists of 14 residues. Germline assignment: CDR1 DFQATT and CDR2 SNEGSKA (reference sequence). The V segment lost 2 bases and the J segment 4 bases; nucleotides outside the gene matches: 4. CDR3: CSARLGQVYNEQFF. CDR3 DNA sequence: TGCAGTGCTAGACTGGGACAGGTGTACAATGAGCAGTTCTTC.

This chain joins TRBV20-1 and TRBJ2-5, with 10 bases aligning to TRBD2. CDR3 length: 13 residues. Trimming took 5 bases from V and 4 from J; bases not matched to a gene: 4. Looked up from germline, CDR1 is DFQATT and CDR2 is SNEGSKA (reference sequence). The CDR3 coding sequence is TGCAGTGCTCGAATAGCGGGAGGAGAGACCCAGTACTTC. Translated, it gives CSARIAGGETQYF.

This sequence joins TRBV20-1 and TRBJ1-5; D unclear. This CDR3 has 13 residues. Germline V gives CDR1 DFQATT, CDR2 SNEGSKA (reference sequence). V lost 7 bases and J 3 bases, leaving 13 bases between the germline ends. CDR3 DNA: TGCAGTGTTGCCGACGTTTTCAATCAGCCCCAGCATTTT. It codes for CSVADVFNQPQHF.

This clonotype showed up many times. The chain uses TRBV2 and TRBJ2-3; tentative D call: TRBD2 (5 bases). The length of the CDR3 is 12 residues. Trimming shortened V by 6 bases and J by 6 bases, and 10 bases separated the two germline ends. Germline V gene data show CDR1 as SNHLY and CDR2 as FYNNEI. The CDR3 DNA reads TGTGCCAGCAGGACTATAGGGGATACGCAGTATTTT. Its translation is CASRTIGDTQYF. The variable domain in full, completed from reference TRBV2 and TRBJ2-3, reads EPEVTQTPSHQVTQMGQEVILRCVPISNHLYFYWYRQILGQKVEFLVSFYNNEISEKSEIFDDQFSVERPDGSNFTLKIRSTKLEDSAMYFCASRTIGDTQYFGPGTRLTVL.

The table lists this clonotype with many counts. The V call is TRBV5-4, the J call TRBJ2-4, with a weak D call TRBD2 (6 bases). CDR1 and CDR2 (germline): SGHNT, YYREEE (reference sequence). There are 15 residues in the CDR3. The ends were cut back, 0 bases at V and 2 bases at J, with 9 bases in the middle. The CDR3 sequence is CASSLEEGSKNIQYF. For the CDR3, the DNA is TGTGCCAGCAGCTTGGAGGAGGGATCCAAAAACATTCAGTACTTC.

The CDR3 spells CSASSLAGGLYNEQFF. Here the CDR3 DNA reads TGCAGTGCTAGTAGCCTAGCGGGAGGGCTCTACAATGAGCAGTTCTTC. The chain uses TRBV20-1 and TRBJ2-1, with TRBD2 matching over 12 bases. Germline CDR1 is DFQATT and CDR2 is SNEGSKA (reference sequence). The CDR3 is 16 amino acids. With V trimmed by 3 bases and J by 3 bases, 6 bases remained unmatched.

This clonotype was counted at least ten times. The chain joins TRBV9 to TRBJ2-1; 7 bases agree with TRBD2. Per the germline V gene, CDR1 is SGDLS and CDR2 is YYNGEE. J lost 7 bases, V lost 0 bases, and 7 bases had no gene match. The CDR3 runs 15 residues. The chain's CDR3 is CASSVVAGVGNEQFF. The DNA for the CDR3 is TGTGCCAGCAGCGTAGTTGCGGGAGTAGGGAATGAGCAGTTCTTC. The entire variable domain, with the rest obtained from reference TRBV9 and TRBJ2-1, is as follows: DSGVTQTPKHLITATGQRVTLRCSPRSGDLSVYWYQQSLDQGLQFLIQYYNGEERAKGNILERFSAQQFPDLHSELNLSSLELGDSALYFCASSVVAGVGNEQFFGPGTRLTVL.

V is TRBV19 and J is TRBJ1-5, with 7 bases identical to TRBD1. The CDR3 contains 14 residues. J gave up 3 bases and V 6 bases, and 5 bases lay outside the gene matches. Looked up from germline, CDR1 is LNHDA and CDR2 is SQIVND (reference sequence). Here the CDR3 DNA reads TGTGCCAGTAGAAGACAGGGCAACAATCAGCCCCAGCATTTT. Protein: CASRRQGNNQPQHF.

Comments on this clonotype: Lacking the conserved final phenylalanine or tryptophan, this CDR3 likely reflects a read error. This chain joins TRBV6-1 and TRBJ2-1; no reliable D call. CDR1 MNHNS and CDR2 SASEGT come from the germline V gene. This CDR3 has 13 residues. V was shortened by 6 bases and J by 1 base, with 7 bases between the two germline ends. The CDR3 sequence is CASRLESYNEQFL. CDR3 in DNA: TGTGCCAGCAGGCTAGAGTCCTACAATGAGCAGTTCCTC.

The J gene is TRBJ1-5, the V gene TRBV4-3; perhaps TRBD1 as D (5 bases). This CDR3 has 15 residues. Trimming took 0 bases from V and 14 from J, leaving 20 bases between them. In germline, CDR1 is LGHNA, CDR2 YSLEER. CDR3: CASSQDPGLAANEHF. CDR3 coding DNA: TGCGCCAGCAGCCAAGACCCGGGACTAGCGGCCAATGAGCATTTT.